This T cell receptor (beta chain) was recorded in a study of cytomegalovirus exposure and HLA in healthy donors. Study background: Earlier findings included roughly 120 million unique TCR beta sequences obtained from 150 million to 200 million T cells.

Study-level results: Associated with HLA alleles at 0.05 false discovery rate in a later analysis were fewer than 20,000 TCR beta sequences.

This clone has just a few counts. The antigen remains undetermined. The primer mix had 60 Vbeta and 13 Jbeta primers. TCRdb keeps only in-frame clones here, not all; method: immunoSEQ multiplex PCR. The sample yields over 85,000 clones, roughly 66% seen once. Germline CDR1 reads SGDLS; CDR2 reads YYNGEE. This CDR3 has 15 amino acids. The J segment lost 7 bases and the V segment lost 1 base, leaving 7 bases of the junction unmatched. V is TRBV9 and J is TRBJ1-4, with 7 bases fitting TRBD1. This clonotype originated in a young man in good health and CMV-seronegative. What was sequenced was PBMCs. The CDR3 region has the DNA TGTGCCAGCAGCGTATTGGGTGGGACAGCTGAAAAACTGTTTTTT. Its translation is CASSVLGGTAEKLFF.